Sequencing of this T cell receptor (beta chain) was carried out in a study of T-cell reconstitution after alpha-beta-depleted transplantation in children. This clonotype was detected many times. Its antigen is unknown. Study-level findings and limits: The origin of high day-60 TCRbeta diversity in some patients lay in surviving recipient T cells and thymic progenitors. T-cell numbers and diversity, one year after transplant, stemmed largely from T cells that were newly produced. Several hundred expanded graft clones reportedly gave rise to the alpha-beta T cells present about two months after transplant.

As it was prepared, the TCRbeta library received unique molecular identifiers. TCRdb reprocessed the PCR reads via MiXCR and lists one record per CDR3 protein. The sample has fewer than 350,000 distinct CDR3 sequences, roughly 11% seen once. The sequences come from peripheral blood, collected 180 days after TCRalphabeta/CD19-depleted stem cell transplant. This TCR came from a male patient between 2 and 10 years old who had a stem cell transplant for chronic granulomatous disease, so the T cells may come from the graft donor.

The chain's CDR3 is CAWRVGGGNSPLHF. The DNA of the CDR3 is TGTGCCTGGAGGGTCGGAGGCGGAAATTCACCCCTCCACTTT. The genes are TRBV30 and TRBJ1-6; D gene uncertain. The V end was cut by 3 bases, the J end by 7 bases, with 13 bases between. CDR3 length: 14 amino acids. Germline-derived CDR1 and CDR2 are GTSNPN and SVGIG (reference sequence).